These T cell receptor beta chains were read from a single sample in a study of regulatory T cells in long-lasting Graves disease. TCRdb ran MiXCR on the multiplex PCR reads and lists one entry per CDR3 protein. There are hundreds of thousands of distinct CDR3 sequences in the sample; about 16% occur only once, and 12% lies in the top ten. The same data also went into a second study, on T cells in Graves' hyperthyroidism and ophthalmopathy.

This specimen was peripheral blood mononuclear cells (PBMCs), taken at new diagnosis, from a patient treated with antithyroid drugs. Receptors were obtained from a man aged 18 to 30 with Graves disease. Both conserved end residues are part of each CDR3. Each record gives: V gene, J gene, clone size, D gene, CDR3 DNA, CDR3 protein. D genes are given only for firm matches. The size field is filled for only some rows; it gives once, few, many or a size class.

v_gene: TRBV6-1; j_gene: TRBJ1-6; abundance: -; d_gene: TRBD1; CDR3nt: TGTGCCAGCAGTGAAGCGCTTCCGGGACAGGGGAATAATTCACCCCTCCACTTT; CDR3aa: CASSEALPGQGNNSPLHF
v_gene: TRBV2; j_gene: TRBJ2-1; abundance: many; d_gene: TRBD2; CDR3nt: TGTGCCAGCAGTGGACTAGCCAGTTACAATGAGCAGTTCTTC; CDR3aa: CASSGLASYNEQFF
v_gene: TRBV5-1; j_gene: TRBJ2-3; abundance: many; d_gene: TRBD2; CDR3nt: TGCGCCAGCGCCCCCAGCGGGAGTGCAGATACGCAGTATTTT; CDR3aa: CASAPSGSADTQYF
v_gene: TRBV19; j_gene: TRBJ2-1; abundance: -; d_gene: -; CDR3nt: TGTGCCGCTACCTGGACTTCGAGCTCCTACAATGAGCAGTTCTTC; CDR3aa: CAATWTSSSYNEQFF
v_gene: TRBV27; j_gene: TRBJ2-1; abundance: once; d_gene: TRBD2; CDR3nt: TGTGCCAGCAGTCCGATGAGGACTAGCGGGAGGACGAATGAGCAGCTCTTC; CDR3aa: CASSPMRTSGRTNEQLF
v_gene: TRBV30; j_gene: TRBJ2-3; abundance: -; d_gene: TRBD2; CDR3nt: TGTGCCTGGAGTACGGGAGGGCCGAATACGCAGTATTTT; CDR3aa: CAWSTGGPNTQYF
v_gene: TRBV5-4; j_gene: TRBJ2-2; abundance: -; d_gene: -; CDR3nt: TGTGCCAGCAGCTTAGGACGGGGGACGAACACCGGGGAGCTGTTTTTT; CDR3aa: CASSLGRGTNTGELFF
v_gene: TRBV18; j_gene: TRBJ2-6; abundance: few; d_gene: -; CDR3nt: TGTGCCAGCTCACCACGACGGGACTCTGGGGCCAACGTCCTGACTTTC; CDR3aa: CASSPRRDSGANVLTF
v_gene: TRBV7-3; j_gene: TRBJ2-1; abundance: many; d_gene: TRBD2; CDR3nt: TGTGCCAGCAGCCTCCTAGCGGGAGTTTACAATGAGCAGTTCTTC; CDR3aa: CASSLLAGVYNEQFF
v_gene: TRBV19; j_gene: TRBJ1-6; abundance: once; d_gene: -; CDR3nt: TGTGCCAGTAGTAATGTGGAAAGCTCCTATAATTCACCCCTCCACTTT; CDR3aa: CASSNVESSYNSPLHF
v_gene: TRBV12-3/TRBV12-4; j_gene: TRBJ2-2; abundance: many; d_gene: -; CDR3nt: TGTGCCAGCAGTTACCGGGGAGACACCGGGGAGCTGTTTTTT; CDR3aa: CASSYRGDTGELFF
v_gene: TRBV4-1; j_gene: TRBJ1-1; abundance: few; d_gene: TRBD1; CDR3nt: TGCGCCAGCACGGACAGGGTTGGGACTGAAGCTTTCTTT; CDR3aa: CASTDRVGTEAFF
v_gene: TRBV6-5; j_gene: TRBJ1-4; abundance: few; d_gene: TRBD1; CDR3nt: TGTGCCAGCAGTTACTCCGGACAGGGGAATGAAAAACTGTTTTTT; CDR3aa: CASSYSGQGNEKLFF
v_gene: TRBV27; j_gene: TRBJ2-7; abundance: once; d_gene: -; CDR3nt: TGTGCCAGCAGTCCCACCGGCCGCGTCTGCGAGCAGTACTTC; CDR3aa: CASSPTGRVCEQYF
v_gene: TRBV5-6; j_gene: TRBJ2-1; abundance: few; d_gene: -; CDR3nt: TGTGCCAGCAGCCTCGGGCAGGGCGGCTGGTCACAGTTCTTC; CDR3aa: CASSLGQGGWSQFF
v_gene: TRBV3-1; j_gene: TRBJ1-1; abundance: many; d_gene: -; CDR3nt: TGTGCCAGCAGCCAGTCTGGGAGGAACACTGAAGCTTTCTTT; CDR3aa: CASSQSGRNTEAFF
v_gene: TRBV7-9; j_gene: TRBJ1-4; abundance: -; d_gene: TRBD1; CDR3nt: TGTGCCAGCAGCTTAACCCTCCTTACAGGGGGAGAAAAACTGTTTTTT; CDR3aa: CASSLTLLTGGEKLFF
v_gene: TRBV27; j_gene: TRBJ1-2; abundance: many; d_gene: -; CDR3nt: TGTGCCAGCAGTTTATCGATAAAGGGACGAGGCTACACCTTC; CDR3aa: CASSLSIKGRGYTF
v_gene: TRBV27; j_gene: TRBJ1-1; abundance: many; d_gene: -; CDR3nt: TGTGCCAGCAGTTTAAGTTTGACAGGATCGGTCACTGAAGCTTTCTTT; CDR3aa: CASSLSLTGSVTEAFF
v_gene: TRBV5-1; j_gene: TRBJ2-2; abundance: -; d_gene: TRBD1; CDR3nt: TGCGCCAGCAGCCCCCCGACAGGGTCGGACCCCGGGGAGCTGTTTTTT; CDR3aa: CASSPPTGSDPGELFF
v_gene: TRBV9; j_gene: TRBJ2-5; abundance: -; d_gene: -; CDR3nt: TGTGCCAGCAGCGTAGATTTAGTAGGCGAGACCCAGTACTTC; CDR3aa: CASSVDLVGETQYF
v_gene: TRBV28; j_gene: TRBJ2-7; abundance: many; d_gene: TRBD1; CDR3nt: TGTGCCAGCAACAGGGGTACCTACGAGCAGTACTTC; CDR3aa: CASNRGTYEQYF
v_gene: TRBV4-1; j_gene: TRBJ2-7; abundance: -; d_gene: -; CDR3nt: TGCGCCAGCAGCGCCCCCGGTACCTTAACCTACGAGCAGTACTTC; CDR3aa: CASSAPGTLTYEQYF
v_gene: TRBV5-5; j_gene: TRBJ2-1; abundance: few; d_gene: TRBD2; CDR3nt: TGTGCCAGCAGCTTAGCCGGGACTACCACCTACAATGAGCAGTTCTTC; CDR3aa: CASSLAGTTTYNEQFF
v_gene: TRBV5-1; j_gene: TRBJ2-3; abundance: many; d_gene: TRBD2; CDR3nt: TGTGCCAGCAGCGTAACTAGCGGCACAGATACGCAGTATTTT; CDR3aa: CASSVTSGTDTQYF
v_gene: TRBV5-1; j_gene: TRBJ2-5; abundance: many; d_gene: -; CDR3nt: TGCGCCAGCAGCTCGAGTCGGGGTAGCGAGGAGACCCAGTACTTC; CDR3aa: CASSSSRGSEETQYF
v_gene: TRBV30; j_gene: TRBJ2-4; abundance: few; d_gene: -; CDR3nt: TGTGCCTGGAGTGTATACAATACCAGGGGCATTCAGTACTTC; CDR3aa: CAWSVYNTRGIQYF
v_gene: TRBV19; j_gene: TRBJ2-2; abundance: -; d_gene: TRBD1; CDR3nt: TGTGCCAGTAGTATAGTTTTTGGCAGGGGGTACTTCGGGGAGCTGTTTTTT; CDR3aa: CASSIVFGRGYFGELFF
v_gene: TRBV7-6; j_gene: TRBJ1-2; abundance: many; d_gene: -; CDR3nt: TGTGCCAGCAGCCCAACCTATAGACAGTCAGCTAACTATGGCTACACCTTC; CDR3aa: CASSPTYRQSANYGYTF
v_gene: TRBV12-3/TRBV12-4; j_gene: TRBJ2-5; abundance: many; d_gene: -; CDR3nt: TGTGCCAGCAGCCTCACATCCTCGGGGGCCCAGTACTTC; CDR3aa: CASSLTSSGAQYF
v_gene: TRBV5-1; j_gene: TRBJ2-2; abundance: many; d_gene: TRBD2; CDR3nt: TGCGCCAGCAGCTTGGCAGTGGCTAGCGGGACCGGGGAGCTGTTTTTT; CDR3aa: CASSLAVASGTGELFF
v_gene: TRBV27; j_gene: TRBJ1-1; abundance: -; d_gene: -; CDR3nt: TGTGCCAGCAGTTTAGGGGGGCATGCTTTCTTT; CDR3aa: CASSLGGHAFF
v_gene: TRBV28; j_gene: TRBJ2-3; abundance: -; d_gene: -; CDR3nt: TGTGCCAGCAGTTTATATCCCCGGACAGATACGCAGTATTTT; CDR3aa: CASSLYPRTDTQYF
v_gene: TRBV24-1; j_gene: TRBJ2-1; abundance: -; d_gene: -; CDR3nt: TGTGCCACCAGTGTGACAGGGTCAGGAGCGGGGCAATGCAATGAGCAGTTCTTC; CDR3aa: CATSVTGSGAGQCNEQFF
v_gene: TRBV14; j_gene: TRBJ2-3; abundance: -; d_gene: -; CDR3nt: TGTGCCAGCAGCCAAGAGGTTGGGGCAGATACGCAGTATTTT; CDR3aa: CASSQEVGADTQYF
v_gene: TRBV20-1; j_gene: TRBJ1-1; abundance: many; d_gene: -; CDR3nt: TGCAGTGCTAGACCAGACATGAACACTGAAGCTTTCTTT; CDR3aa: CSARPDMNTEAFF